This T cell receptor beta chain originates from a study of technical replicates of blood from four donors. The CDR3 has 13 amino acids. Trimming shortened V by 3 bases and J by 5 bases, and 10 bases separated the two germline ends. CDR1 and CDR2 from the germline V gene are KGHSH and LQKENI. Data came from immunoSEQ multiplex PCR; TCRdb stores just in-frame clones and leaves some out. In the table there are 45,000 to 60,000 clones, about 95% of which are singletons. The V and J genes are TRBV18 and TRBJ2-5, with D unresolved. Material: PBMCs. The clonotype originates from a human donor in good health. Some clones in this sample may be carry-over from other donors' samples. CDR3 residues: CASSPGSRETQYF. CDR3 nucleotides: TGTGCCAGCTCACCGGGCAGCCGGGAGACCCAGTACTTC.